This paragraph reports one T cell receptor beta chain. The data derive from a study of technical replicates of blood from a few donors. TCRdb's copy holds only in-frame clones and misses some; the assay was immunoSEQ multiplex PCR. This table has roughly 66,000 clones, about 86% appearing once. The CDR3 runs to 14 residues. The germline gives CDR1 LGHNA, CDR2 YNFKEQ. Trimming pared 0 bases from V and 3 bases from J, leaving 7 bases between. The receptor was derived from a human donor in good health. Some clones in this sample may be carry-over from other donors' samples. Material: PBMCs. The chain couples TRBV4-2 to TRBJ2-3; unclear D gene. The CDR3 DNA sequence: TGTGCCAGCAGCCAAGATCGCGTAACAGATACGCAGTATTTT. Its translation is CASSQDRVTDTQYF.